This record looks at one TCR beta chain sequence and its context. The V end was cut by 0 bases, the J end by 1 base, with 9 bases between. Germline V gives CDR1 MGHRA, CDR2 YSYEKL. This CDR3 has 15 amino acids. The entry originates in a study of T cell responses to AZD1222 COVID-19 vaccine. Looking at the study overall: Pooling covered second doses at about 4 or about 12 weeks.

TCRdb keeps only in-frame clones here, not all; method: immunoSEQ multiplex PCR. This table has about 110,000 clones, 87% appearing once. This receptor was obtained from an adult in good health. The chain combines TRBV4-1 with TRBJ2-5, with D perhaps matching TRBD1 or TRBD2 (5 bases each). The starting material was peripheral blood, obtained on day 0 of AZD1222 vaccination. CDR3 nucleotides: TGCGCCAGCAGCCAAGAGGGACGGCTCCAAGAGACCCAGTACTTC. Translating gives CASSQEGRLQETQYF.